The 28 T cell receptor beta chains below were found in one sample sequenced in a study of PD-L1 blockade in urothelial cancer. Produced via immunoSEQ multiplex PCR; TCRdb's table is partial and in-frame only. Among about 88,000 clones listed, roughly nine tenths were seen once. Sequencing was performed on PBMCs, taken around atezolizumab (anti-PD-L1) treatment. Every receptor here comes from a man between 60 and 75 years old with urothelial cancer.

The CDR3 bases are TGTGCCAGCAGCCAGACCGACAGGATTGGAACTGAAGCTTTCTTT. Translating gives CASSQTDRIGTEAFF. This chain joins TRBV4-2 and TRBJ1-1; tentatively, D is TRBD1 (6 bases). V lost 3 bases, J lost 5 bases, and 16 bases lay in between. This CDR3 has 15 amino acids. Per germline, CDR1 LGHNA and CDR2 YNFKEQ.

The V call is TRBV5-1, the J call TRBJ2-2, with D tentatively TRBD1 (6 bases). Trimming cost V 0 bases and J 0 bases, with 9 bases left between them. Germline CDR1 SGHRS, CDR2 YFSETQ. The CDR3 extends over 16 amino acids. The CDR3, as DNA: TGCGCCAGCAGCTTGGTTGGGGGCGCGAACACCGGGGAGCTGTTTTTT. As protein: CASSLVGGANTGELFF. The full variable domain, completed using reference TRBV5-1 and TRBJ2-2, is KAGVTQTPRYLIKTRGQQVTLSCSPISGHRSVSWYQQTPGQGLQFLFEYFSETQRNKGNFPGRFSGRQFSNSRSEMNVSTLELGDSALYLCASSLVGGANTGELFFGEGSRLTVL.

The gene calls are TRBV27 and TRBJ2-7; TRBD2 aligns across 9 bases. The CDR3 runs 17 residues. Trimming removed 3 bases from V and 1 base from J; junction bases left unmatched: 10. Germline values: CDR1 MNHEY, CDR2 SMNVEV (reference sequence). CDR3 sequence: CASSFSTLAGLSYEQYF. The CDR3 region has the DNA TGTGCCAGCAGTTTCTCGACTCTAGCGGGGCTTTCCTACGAGCAGTACTTC.

There are a few counts of this clone. The chain links TRBV10-3 to TRBJ2-1, with 7 bases fitting TRBD2. This CDR3 spans 16 amino acids. Germline loops: CDR1 ENHRY, CDR2 SYGVKD. V lost 0 bases to trimming and J lost 5 bases; unmatched junction nucleotides: 7. This CDR3 is CAISESPREGNNEQFF. In DNA, the CDR3 is TGTGCCATCAGTGAGTCTCCCAGGGAGGGGAACAATGAGCAGTTCTTC.

This clone was detected only a few times. J is TRBJ1-5 and V is TRBV6-5, with a tentative D call TRBD1 (5 bases). In germline, CDR1 is MNHEY, CDR2 SVGAGI. V was trimmed by 6 bases and J by 6 bases, leaving 18 bases between them. CDR3 size: 15 residues. The DNA of the CDR3 is TGTGCCAGCAGCCCCACCCCTCAGGGAACTCAGCCCCAGCATTTT. This translates into CASSPTPQGTQPQHF.

This chain connects TRBV13 to TRBJ2-2; no definite D call. The germline V and J ends were trimmed by 4 bases and 6 bases, with 9 bases remaining between them. The CDR3 contains 13 residues. CDR1 is PRHDT, CDR2 FYEKMQ, per germline (reference sequence). The CDR3 region is CASSWHLAGELFF. The CDR3 nucleotides read TGTGCCAGCAGCTGGCATCTTGCCGGGGAGCTGTTTTTT. Together with reference TRBV13 and TRBJ2-2, the CDR3 gives the full variable domain: AAGVIQSPRHLIKEKRETATLKCYPIPRHDTVYWYQQGPGQDPQFLISFYEKMQSDKGSIPDRFSAQQFSDYHSELNMSSLELGDSALYFCASSWHLAGELFFGEGSRLTVL.

The CDR3 sequence: CASSRVTDTGELFF. CDR3 DNA sequence: TGCGCCAGCAGCCGGGTCACGGACACCGGGGAGCTGTTTTTT. The chain combines TRBV5-1 with TRBJ2-2; D uncertain. The V and J ends lost 4 bases and 3 bases respectively, with 10 bases between them. This CDR3 region has 14 residues. CDR1 and CDR2 (germline): SGHRS, YFSETQ.

This clone showed up many times. The chain uses TRBV2 and TRBJ1-1; 9 nucleotides align to TRBD1. The germline gives CDR1 SNHLY, CDR2 FYNNEI. This CDR3 comprises 15 residues. The V segment lost 3 bases and the J segment 1 base; nucleotides outside the gene matches: 3. CDR3 sequence: CASSDRTGENTEAFF. For the CDR3, the DNA is TGTGCCAGCAGTGATCGGACAGGGGAGAACACTGAAGCTTTCTTT.

This sequence joins TRBV5-6 and TRBJ2-7, with 8 bases that match TRBD1. The germline gives CDR1 SGHDT, CDR2 YYEEEE. The CDR3 extends over 16 amino acids. Trimming took 1 base from V and 2 from J; bases not matched to a gene: 8. The CDR3 DNA follows: TGTGCCAGCAGCTTGAAAAAGACAGGGGCCCCCTACGAGCAGTACTTC. Its protein is CASSLKKTGAPYEQYF.

The genes are TRBV5-6 and TRBJ2-7, with a possible D match to TRBD1 (5 bases). V was trimmed by 0 bases and J by 4 bases, leaving 14 bases between them. Germline-derived CDR1 and CDR2 are SGHDT and YYEEEE. The CDR3 extends over 15 amino acids. The CDR3 reads CASSLGGRAGYEQYF. The CDR3 coding sequence is TGTGCCAGCAGCTTGGGGGGCCGGGCCGGATACGAGCAGTACTTC.

This chain joins TRBV5-1 and TRBJ2-5; 8 bases line up with TRBD1. Trimming cost V 0 bases and J 5 bases; bases outside gene matches: 3. The V gene's germline CDR1 is SGHRS and CDR2 YFSETQ. The CDR3 spans 14 residues. This CDR3 is CASSLDRGSETQYF. CDR3 nucleotide sequence: TGCGCCAGCAGCTTGGACAGGGGGTCGGAGACCCAGTACTTC.

The V gene is TRBV5-1, the J gene TRBJ2-5, with TRBD1 matching 8 bases. Germline CDR1 reads SGHRS; CDR2 reads YFSETQ. J lost 1 base, V lost 4 bases, and 9 bases had no gene match. CDR3 length equals 16 residues. CDR3 sequence reads: CASSPTGANLQETQYF. In DNA, the CDR3 is TGCGCCAGCAGCCCGACAGGGGCCAACCTCCAAGAGACCCAGTACTTC.

The V and J genes are TRBV9 and TRBJ2-5, with D unclear. The V gene lost 0 bases and the J gene lost 3 bases, with 9 bases spanning the gap. CDR1 and CDR2 from the germline V gene are SGDLS and YYNGEE. The CDR3 extends over 14 amino acids. CDR3 sequence reads: CASSVGSREETQYF. For the CDR3, the DNA is TGTGCCAGCAGCGTAGGCTCGCGTGAAGAGACCCAGTACTTC.

This chain connects TRBV11-2 to TRBJ2-7; D remains ambiguous. The V gene lost 1 base and the J gene lost 4 bases, with 20 bases spanning the gap. Germline V CDR1 and CDR2: SGHAT, FQNNGV. The CDR3 length is 17 residues. The CDR3 DNA sequence: TGTGCCAGCAGCTTAGTAACCCGACATATCGGATGGTACGAGCAGTACTTC. Protein: CASSLVTRHIGWYEQYF.

In this sample, this clone turned up once. The chain employs TRBV5-1 and TRBJ2-5; D call uncertain. Deletions cut 0 bases from V and 1 base from J, with 4 bases between. This CDR3 spans 13 amino acids. CDR1 is SGHRS and CDR2 is YFSETQ in the germline V gene. CDR3 nucleotide sequence: TGCGCCAGCAGCTTGGGCAGCCAAGAGACCCAGTACTTC. It codes for CASSLGSQETQYF.

In this sample, this clone turned up once. The sample has other DNA sequences that encode this CDR3 too. The chain uses TRBV19 and TRBJ2-7, with D unresolved. Between the trimmed V and J ends, which lost 3 bases and 4 bases, there was a span of 7 bases. CDR1 is LNHDA and CDR2 is SQIVND in the germline V gene (reference sequence). The CDR3 covers 12 residues. The CDR3 spells CASSIPGYEQYF. The CDR3 coding sequence is TGTGCCAGTAGTATCCCAGGTTACGAGCAGTACTTC.

This clone is classed as medium-sized. V gene TRBV29-1 combines with J gene TRBJ2-1, with 8 bases lining up with TRBD1. Germline V gene sequence: CDR1 SQVTM, CDR2 ANQGSEA. V dropped 1 base and J dropped 2; count of bases not matched to a gene: 4. The CDR3 is 15 residues long. For the CDR3, the DNA is TGCAGCGTTGAAGGGACAGGGTACACCTACAATGAGCAGTTCTTC. Translated, it gives CSVEGTGYTYNEQFF.

The chain uses TRBV19 and TRBJ2-3; 7 bases line up with TRBD1. The J segment lost 2 bases and the V segment lost 6 bases, leaving 2 bases of the junction unmatched. Germline V gene data show CDR1 as LNHDA and CDR2 as SQIVND (reference sequence). The CDR3 has 13 amino acids. The CDR3 spells CASSQGDTDTQYF. In DNA form, the CDR3 reads TGTGCCAGTAGCCAGGGGGACACAGATACGCAGTATTTT.

The chain has TRBV18 and TRBJ1-1; weak D call: TRBD1 (6 bases). The CDR3 sequence is 17 residues long. Germline V lookup: CDR1 KGHSH, CDR2 LQKENI. Trimming cost V 2 bases and J 1 base, with 17 bases left between them. This CDR3 reads CASSPSTGSLSNTEAFF. The CDR3 DNA sequence: TGTGCCAGCTCACCAAGCACAGGGTCCCTATCGAACACTGAAGCTTTCTTT.

This clone appeared once. The chain combines TRBV18 with TRBJ1-1, with D possibly TRBD1 on 5 matching bases. The CDR3 sequence is 14 residues long. The V end lost 5 bases, the J end lost 3 bases, and 13 bases lay between the germline ends. Germline V gene sequence: CDR1 KGHSH, CDR2 LQKENI. CDR3 nucleotides: TGTGCCAGCTCAGTCGACAGATCCGACACTGAAGCTTTCTTT. Its translation is CASSVDRSDTEAFF.

The chain has TRBV5-1 and TRBJ1-1; 8 nucleotides match TRBD1. The CDR3 sequence is 19 residues long. In germline, CDR1 is SGHRS, CDR2 YFSETQ. V lost 3 bases, J lost 0 bases, and 16 bases stayed unmatched. The CDR3 coding sequence is TGCGCCAGCAGCTCATCCTCAGGGGGCGCGAGCCTCATGAACACTGAAGCTTTCTTT. The encoded protein is CASSSSSGGASLMNTEAFF.

The gene calls are TRBV28 and TRBJ2-7; D not certain. Germline values: CDR1 MDHEN, CDR2 SYDVKM. Trimming left V 6 bases short and J 2 bases short, with 8 bases between. This CDR3 has 12 residues. CDR3 sequence (DNA): TGTGCCAGCAGACTAACTACCTACGAGCAGTACTTC. Amino acids: CASRLTTYEQYF.

The genes are TRBV20-1 and TRBJ1-2; D call uncertain. Germline V gene lookup returns CDR1 DFQATT and CDR2 SNEGSKA (reference sequence). The ends were cut back, 4 bases at V and 4 bases at J, with 7 bases in the middle. The CDR3 extends over 11 amino acids. In nucleotides, the CDR3 is TGCAGTGCTACATCCGGCTATGGCTACACCTTC. Amino acid sequence: CSATSGYGYTF.

The chain employs TRBV9 and TRBJ2-2; D uncertain. The ends were cut back, 0 bases at V and 5 bases at J, with 11 bases in the middle. The CDR3 sequence is 15 residues long. CDR1 and CDR2 (germline): SGDLS, YYNGEE. The CDR3 nucleotides read TGTGCCAGCAGCGTAGGCGCCGAGGCGACCGGGGAGCTGTTTTTT. Translation: CASSVGAEATGELFF.

The J gene is TRBJ1-4, the V gene TRBV7-2; 10 bases line up with TRBD1. The V and J ends lost 1 base and 6 bases, in that order; junction bases with no gene match: 5. Germline V gene lookup returns CDR1 SGHTA and CDR2 FQGNSA. There are 16 residues in the CDR3. CDR3 residues: CASSLVPGQGDEKLFF. The CDR3 region has the DNA TGTGCCAGCAGCTTAGTACCCGGACAGGGGGATGAAAAACTGTTTTTT.

The chain combines TRBV7-8 with TRBJ2-3; D ambiguous. Germline lookup yields CDR1 SGHVS and CDR2 FQNEAQ. Trimming stripped 5 bases from V and 2 bases from J, with 14 bases between. This CDR3 has 15 residues. CDR3 sequence: CASSPHAATTDTQYF. For the CDR3, the DNA is TGTGCCAGCAGCCCACATGCGGCGACCACAGATACGCAGTATTTT.

The chain couples TRBV5-1 to TRBJ1-1, with 8 bases aligning to TRBD1. With V trimmed by 4 bases and J by 1 base, 6 bases remained unmatched. The CDR3 consists of 15 residues. Germline CDR1 is SGHRS and CDR2 is YFSETQ. CDR3 loop: CASSQGQGGNTEAFF. CDR3 DNA: TGCGCCAGCAGCCAAGGACAGGGTGGGAACACTGAAGCTTTCTTT.

The chain couples TRBV11-2 to TRBJ2-1; 7 nucleotides agree with TRBD1. Germline assignment: CDR1 SGHAT and CDR2 FQNNGV. This CDR3 is built from 13 residues. The V segment lost 6 bases and the J segment 6 bases; nucleotides outside the gene matches: 5. In DNA, the CDR3 is TGTGCCAGCAGTCGGGACAGATTCAATGAGCAGTTCTTC. This gives the protein CASSRDRFNEQFF.